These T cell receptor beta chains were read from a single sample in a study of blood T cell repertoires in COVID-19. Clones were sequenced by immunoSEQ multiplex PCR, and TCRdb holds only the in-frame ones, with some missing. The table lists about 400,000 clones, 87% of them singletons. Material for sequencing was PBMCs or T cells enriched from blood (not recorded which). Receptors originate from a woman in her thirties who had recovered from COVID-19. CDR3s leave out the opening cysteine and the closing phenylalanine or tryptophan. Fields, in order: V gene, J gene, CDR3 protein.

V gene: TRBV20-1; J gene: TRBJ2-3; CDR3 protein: SASRRENLLDTQY
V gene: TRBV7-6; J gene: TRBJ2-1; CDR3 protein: ASRPYREFIAYNEQF
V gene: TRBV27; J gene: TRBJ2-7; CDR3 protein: ASSWGVLGYEQY
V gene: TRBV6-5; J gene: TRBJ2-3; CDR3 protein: ASSYSSGRGSDTQY
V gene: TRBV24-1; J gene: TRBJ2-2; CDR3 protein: ATSDFGGQGSAGELF
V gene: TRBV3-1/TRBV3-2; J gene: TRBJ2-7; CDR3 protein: ASSQGPYEQY
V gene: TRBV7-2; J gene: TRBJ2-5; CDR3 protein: ASSPGLAVQETQY
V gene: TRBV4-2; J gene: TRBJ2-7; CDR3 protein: ASSQGLGGRDHEQY
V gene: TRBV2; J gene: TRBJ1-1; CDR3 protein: ASNEGGGTEAF
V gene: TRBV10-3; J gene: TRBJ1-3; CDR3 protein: AIKDGGSGNTIY
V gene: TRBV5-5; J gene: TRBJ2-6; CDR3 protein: ASSFGQGGSGANVLT
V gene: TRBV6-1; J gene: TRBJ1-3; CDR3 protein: ASSGWTDFSGNTIY
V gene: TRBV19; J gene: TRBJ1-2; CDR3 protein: ASSPGEQFYGYT
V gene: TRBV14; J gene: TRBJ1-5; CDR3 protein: ASSQEEGAAQH
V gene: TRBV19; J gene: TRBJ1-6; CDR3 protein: ASRIANSPLH
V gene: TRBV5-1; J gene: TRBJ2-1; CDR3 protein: ASSPGEIGYNEQF
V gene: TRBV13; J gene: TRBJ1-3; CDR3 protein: ASSRGQGASSSGNTIY
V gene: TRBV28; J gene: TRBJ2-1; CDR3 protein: ASSPTRLAGGQSYNEQF
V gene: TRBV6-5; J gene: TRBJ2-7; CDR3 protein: ASSYGSPVSSYEQY
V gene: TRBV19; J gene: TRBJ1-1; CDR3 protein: ASSILATNTEAF
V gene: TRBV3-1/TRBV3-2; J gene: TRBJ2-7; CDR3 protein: ASSQEAASGLADPYEQY
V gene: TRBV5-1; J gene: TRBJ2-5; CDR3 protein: ASSSGQLQETQY
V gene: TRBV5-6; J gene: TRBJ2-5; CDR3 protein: ASSRTKLKETQY
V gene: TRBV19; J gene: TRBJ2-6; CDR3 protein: ASSIGGRSGANVLT
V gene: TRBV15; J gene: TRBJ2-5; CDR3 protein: ATSTPQAGGETQY
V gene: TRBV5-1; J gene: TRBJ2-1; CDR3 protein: ASSLTLAASYNEQF
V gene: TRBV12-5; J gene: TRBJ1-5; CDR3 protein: ASGLFGEGINQPQH
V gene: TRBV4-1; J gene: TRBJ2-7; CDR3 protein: ASSQDTSGSYEQY
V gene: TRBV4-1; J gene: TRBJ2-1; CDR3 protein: ASSQMRQYEQF
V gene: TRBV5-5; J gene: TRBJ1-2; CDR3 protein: ASMIQGGLNYGYT
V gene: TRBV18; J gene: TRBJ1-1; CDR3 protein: ASSTLLQGAGTEAF
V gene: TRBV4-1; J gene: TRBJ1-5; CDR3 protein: ASSQDSDQPQH
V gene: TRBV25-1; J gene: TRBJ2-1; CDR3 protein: ASTRGVVNEQF
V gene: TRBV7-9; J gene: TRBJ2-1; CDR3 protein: ASSWTGSPYNEQF
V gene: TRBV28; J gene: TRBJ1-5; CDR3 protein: ASGATGAGQPQH
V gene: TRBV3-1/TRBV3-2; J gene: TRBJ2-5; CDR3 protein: ASSQGAGLGAETQY
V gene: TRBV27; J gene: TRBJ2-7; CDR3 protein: ASRPTGFSYEQY
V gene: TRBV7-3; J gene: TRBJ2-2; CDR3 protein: ASSSGLAGGNTGELF
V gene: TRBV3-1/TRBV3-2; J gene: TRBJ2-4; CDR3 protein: ASSTPGLARDIQY
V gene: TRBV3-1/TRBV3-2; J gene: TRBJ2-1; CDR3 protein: ASSPTGTYNEQF